These 29 T cell receptor beta chains were all obtained from the same sample, sequenced in a study of identical twins. In TCRdb, the 5' RACE reads were re-called with MiXCR into one record per CDR3 protein. Of around 340,000 distinct CDR3 sequences in the sample, approximately 8.7% are singletons; the top ten hold 8.5% to 10%. The sample consisted of naive T cells sorted from blood. All receptors derive from a woman aged 45-60 years in good health.

This clonotype was detected a few times. The chain combines TRBV7-8 with TRBJ2-7; no clear D gene. Germline V gene sequence: CDR1 SGHVS, CDR2 FQNEAQ. V was clipped by 5 bases and J by 9 bases, with 14 bases between them. This CDR3 comprises 12 residues. The CDR3 nucleotides are TGTGCCAGCAGCCCGAACCCACGACGGCAGTACTTC. Protein sequence: CASSPNPRRQYF.

This clonotype was counted between two and nine times. The V gene is TRBV24-1, the J gene TRBJ2-1; 7 bases are a match to TRBD1. The CDR3 totals 15 residues. Per the germline V gene, CDR1 is KGHDR and CDR2 is SFDVKD. Trimming cost V 2 bases and J 9 bases; bases outside gene matches: 9. The CDR3 DNA is TGTGCCACCAGTGATTCAAGACAGGGTTATGGTGAGCAGTTCTTC. This encodes CATSDSRQGYGEQFF.

V usage is TRBV7-2 and J usage is TRBJ2-1; 7 bases agree with TRBD2. J lost 4 bases, V lost 1 base, and 22 bases had no gene match. Germline CDR1 is SGHTA and CDR2 is FQGNSA. The CDR3 length is 21 residues. CDR3 DNA: TGTGCCAGCAGCTTAGATTGGGGCGGGAGCTCCACCCATCGTCCATACAATGAGCAGTTCTTC. Protein sequence: CASSLDWGGSSTHRPYNEQFF.

This clonotype has only a few counts. The rearrangement uses TRBV13 and TRBJ2-5, with 9 bases identical to TRBD2. The CDR3 has 15 amino acids. CDR1 and CDR2 from the germline V gene are PRHDT and FYEKMQ (reference sequence). Trimming removed 4 bases from V and 1 base from J; junction bases left unmatched: 4. CDR3 in DNA: TGTGCCAGCAGCTGGCGGGAGGGTAGCCAAGAGACCCAGTACTTC. Its translation: CASSWREGSQETQYF.

This clonotype has ten or more counts. The chain employs TRBV20-1 and TRBJ1-5; a possible D gene is TRBD1 (6 bases). V was cut by 5 bases and J by 4 bases, with 9 bases left in between. The germline gives CDR1 DFQATT, CDR2 SNEGSKA (reference sequence). CDR3 length: 12 residues. CDR3 bases: TGCAGTGCTGTACAGGGTAATCAGCCCCAGCATTTT. Protein: CSAVQGNQPQHF.

The V and J genes are TRBV7-6 and TRBJ2-2; TRBD2 is a possible D gene (6 bases). Germline V gene lookup returns CDR1 SGHVS and CDR2 FNYEAQ. The CDR3 spans 16 residues. The germline V and J ends were trimmed by 2 bases and 4 bases, with 14 bases remaining between them. CDR3 DNA: TGTGCCAGCAGCTTAAATCCGGGAGTCGGCACCGGGGAGCTGTTTTTT. This gives the protein CASSLNPGVGTGELFF.

This clonotype appeared a few times. The V and J genes are TRBV6-2 or TRBV6-3 and TRBJ2-3; 10 bases are a match to TRBD2. Germline CDR1 and CDR2: MNHEY and SVGEGT. Trimming took 9 bases from V and 1 from J; bases not matched to a gene: 4. The CDR3 is 14 residues long. CDR3 loop: CASMLAGGTDTQYF. CDR3 coding DNA: TGTGCCAGTATGCTAGCGGGAGGCACAGATACGCAGTATTTT.

The CDR3 coding sequence is TGTGCCAGCAGCTTGGCCTGGGACTGGACGGGAGGGAGTACAGATACGCAGTATTTT. The encoded protein is CASSLAWDWTGGSTDTQYF. This chain uses TRBV5-4 with TRBJ2-3; 8 bases are shared with TRBD2. J gave up 3 bases and V 0 bases, and 15 bases lay outside the gene matches. CDR3 length: 19 amino acids. The V gene's germline CDR1 is SGHNT and CDR2 YYREEE (reference sequence).

This clonotype was observed many times. The V gene is TRBV29-1, the J gene TRBJ1-1; 9 bases agree with TRBD1. Germline trimming cut 6 bases from V and 1 base from J; bases unmatched to any gene: 15. Germline CDR1 is SQVTM and CDR2 is ANQGSEA. The CDR3 loop spans 17 amino acids. The DNA of the CDR3 is TGCAGCGTCTCTCTCGCCGGGACAGGGACACCGAACACTGAAGCTTTCTTT. Its translation is CSVSLAGTGTPNTEAFF.

This clonotype was detected many times. The V and J genes are TRBV5-1 and TRBJ1-2; TRBD1 might be the D (6 bases). V was clipped by 5 bases and J by 8 bases, with 16 bases between them. The CDR3 contains 13 residues. Germline V gene lookup returns CDR1 SGHRS and CDR2 YFSETQ. CDR3 region: CASRTGWAEGYTF. The CDR3 DNA reads TGCGCCAGCAGGACAGGCTGGGCGGAGGGCTACACCTTC.

This clonotype has a count of ten or more. V usage is TRBV29-1 and J usage is TRBJ2-5, with 10 positions matching TRBD2. CDR1 SQVTM and CDR2 ANQGSEA come from the germline V gene. CDR3 size: 16 residues. With 8 bases clipped from V and 4 bases from J, the junction kept 16 bases outside the gene matches. CDR3 coding DNA: TGCAGCCCCAGACCGGGACTAGCGCGAATAGTAGAGACCCAGTACTTC. Translating it yields CSPRPGLARIVETQYF.

The chain uses TRBV5-1 and TRBJ1-1, with no clear D. Germline lookup yields CDR1 SGHRS and CDR2 YFSETQ. Deletions cut 5 bases from V and 5 bases from J, with 16 bases between. The CDR3 is 14 amino acids. The CDR3 region has the DNA TGCGCCAGCAGTCAAACAACCATCATGACTGAAGCTTTCTTT. This sequence encodes CASSQTTIMTEAFF.

The CDR3 loop is CSVEKGLAGLEQFF. CDR3 in DNA: TGCAGCGTTGAGAAGGGACTAGCGGGACTTGAGCAGTTCTTC. The V call is TRBV29-1, the J call TRBJ2-1, with 13 bases aligning to TRBD2. CDR3 size: 14 residues. J was trimmed by 9 bases and V by 3 bases; bases with no gene match: 5. Germline CDR1 is SQVTM and CDR2 is ANQGSEA.

This clonotype was counted many times. The chain recombines TRBV20-1 with TRBJ2-3, with D tentatively TRBD1 (5 bases). Germline V gene lookup returns CDR1 DFQATT and CDR2 SNEGSKA (reference sequence). The CDR3 loop spans 15 amino acids. Trimming removed 4 bases at V and 2 bases at J, with 16 bases between. DNA for the CDR3: TGCAGTGCTAAAAGCAAGGGGCCCTTCACAGATACGCAGTATTTT. This translates into CSAKSKGPFTDTQYF.

The chain uses TRBV2 and TRBJ1-3; D is uncertain. CDR1 is SNHLY and CDR2 is FYNNEI in the germline V gene. V was cut by 6 bases and J by 0 bases, with 9 bases left in between. There are 14 residues in the CDR3. CDR3 residues: CASRTQYSGNTIYF. The CDR3 DNA reads TGTGCCAGCAGGACACAGTACTCTGGAAACACCATATATTTT.

The chain is built from TRBV7-9 and TRBJ2-5; D is possibly TRBD1 or TRBD2 (5 bases each). The CDR3 covers 15 residues. The germline V gene encodes CDR1 SEHNR and CDR2 FQNEAQ (reference sequence). V lost 7 bases and J 5 bases, leaving 20 bases between the germline ends. CDR3 amino acids: CASTLAGTLGETQYF. The CDR3 nucleotides are TGTGCCAGCACCCTAGCTGGGACCCTGGGCGAGACCCAGTACTTC.

In its sample, this clonotype was seen a few times. The gene calls are TRBV4-1 and TRBJ2-7; no firm D call. V lost 1 base to trimming and J lost 0 bases, with 7 bases between them. CDR3 length equals 14 residues. CDR1 MGHRA and CDR2 YSYEKL come from the germline V gene. The CDR3, as DNA: TGCGCCAGCAGCCAAGTAGAGAGCTCCTACGAGCAGTACTTC. This encodes CASSQVESSYEQYF.

The V and J genes are TRBV6-5 and TRBJ1-6; 7 bases agree with TRBD1. The CDR3 totals 13 residues. V shed 8 bases, J shed 6 bases, and the junction held 4 bases outside the gene matches. The germline V gene has CDR1 MNHEY and CDR2 SVGAGI. CDR3 DNA sequence: TGTGCCAGCCGGACAGGCCTTAATTCACCCCTCCACTTT. Translation gives CASRTGLNSPLHF.

This clonotype came up a few times. The chain recombines TRBV5-1 with TRBJ2-1; 8 bases line up with TRBD1. The CDR3 runs 16 residues. Per the germline V gene, CDR1 is SGHRS and CDR2 is YFSETQ. With 3 bases clipped from V and 7 bases from J, the junction kept 12 bases outside the gene matches. In nucleotides, the CDR3 is TGCGCCAGCAGCTCCCTAGGACAGGGAGAGTGGAATGAGCAGTTCTTC. Amino acid sequence: CASSSLGQGEWNEQFF. Full variable domain (rest looked up from reference TRBV5-1 and TRBJ2-1): KAGVTQTPRYLIKTRGQQVTLSCSPISGHRSVSWYQQTPGQGLQFLFEYFSETQRNKGNFPGRFSGRQFSNSRSEMNVSTLELGDSALYLCASSSLGQGEWNEQFFGPGTRLTVL.

J is TRBJ2-5 and V is TRBV4-1; the D gene is possibly TRBD1 (5 bases). The length of the CDR3 is 16 residues. V was clipped by 0 bases and J by 2 bases, with 13 bases between them. Germline V CDR1 and CDR2: MGHRA, YSYEKL. CDR3 bases: TGCGCCAGCAGCCAAGATGCCGGACACAGACAAGAGACCCAGTACTTC. This sequence encodes CASSQDAGHRQETQYF.

The chain employs TRBV27 and TRBJ2-2, with D perhaps matching TRBD2 (6 bases). V was pared by 5 bases and J by 1 base, with 14 bases between. Germline V lookup: CDR1 MNHEY, CDR2 SMNVEV (reference sequence). This CDR3 contains 16 residues. CDR3 loop: CASSAGPGLNTGELFF. The CDR3 nucleotides are TGTGCCAGCAGTGCAGGACCGGGACTGAACACCGGGGAGCTGTTTTTT.

This clonotype was observed many times. The rearrangement joins TRBV27 to TRBJ2-1, with D maybe TRBD2 (6 bases). The CDR3 loop spans 13 amino acids. In germline, CDR1 is MNHEY, CDR2 SMNVEV (reference sequence). The V end was cut by 10 bases, the J end by 10 bases, with 20 bases between. The DNA for the CDR3 is TGTGCCATCCGGAATTCGGGCGGGAACGAGCAGTTCTTC. This codes for CAIRNSGGNEQFF.

The chain joins TRBV28 to TRBJ1-6; the D is unclear. V was cut by 3 bases and J by 9 bases, with 6 bases left in between. CDR3 length equals 12 residues. CDR1 is MDHEN, CDR2 SYDVKM, per germline. This CDR3 is CASSFTSSPLHF. CDR3 in DNA: TGTGCCAGCAGTTTTACAAGTTCACCCCTCCACTTT. The full variable domain, its missing parts supplied by reference TRBV28 and TRBJ1-6, is DVKVTQSSRYLVKRTGEKVFLECVQDMDHENMFWYRQDPGLGLRLIYFSYDVKMKEKGDIPEGYSVSREKKERFSLILESASTNQTSMYLCASSFTSSPLHFGNGTRLTVT.

This clonotype has a handful of counts. The chain links TRBV18 to TRBJ2-7, with D unresolved. This CDR3 is 15 amino acids long. Trimming cost V 2 bases and J 3 bases, with 14 bases left between them. The germline V gene has CDR1 KGHSH and CDR2 LQKENI. The CDR3 sequence is CASSPYEKRDYEQYF. Written as DNA, the CDR3 is TGTGCCAGCTCACCATACGAGAAAAGAGACTACGAGCAGTACTTC.

CDR3 loop: CASSDDEVEQFF. CDR3 in DNA: TGTGCCAGCAGTGACGATGAGGTTGAGCAGTTCTTC. This chain links TRBV2 with TRBJ2-1; no clear D. Germline V gene sequence: CDR1 SNHLY, CDR2 FYNNEI. V dropped 3 bases and J dropped 9 bases, with 9 bases sitting between them. This CDR3 is 12 amino acids long. Supplemented by reference TRBV2 and TRBJ2-1, the full variable domain reads EPEVTQTPSHQVTQMGQEVILRCVPISNHLYFYWYRQILGQKVEFLVSFYNNEISEKSEIFDDQFSVERPDGSNFTLKIRSTKLEDSAMYFCASSDDEVEQFFGPGTRLTVL.

In nucleotides, the CDR3 is TGTGCCAGCAGACGAGACAGGACGAACAATGAGCAGTTCTTC. Translating gives CASRRDRTNNEQFF. V is TRBV7-8 and J is TRBJ2-1, with D tentatively TRBD1 (6 bases). The V gene's germline CDR1 is SGHVS and CDR2 FQNEAQ. The CDR3 runs 14 residues. The V and J ends lost 6 bases and 5 bases respectively, with 14 bases between them.

This clonotype showed up just a few times. This chain connects TRBV7-2 to TRBJ1-2; 9 bases fit TRBD1. Germline lookup yields CDR1 SGHTA and CDR2 FQGNSA. The CDR3 totals 15 residues. V shed 5 bases and J 4 bases; nucleotides not matched to a gene: 8. CDR3 sequence: CASSLTGGATYGYTF. The CDR3 DNA sequence: TGTGCCAGCAGCCTTACAGGGGGCGCGACCTATGGCTACACCTTC.

This clonotype was seen a few times. V is TRBV28 and J is TRBJ2-1; D possibly corresponds to TRBD2 (7 bases). Between the trimmed V and J ends, which lost 6 bases and 6 bases, there was a span of 18 bases. The CDR3 consists of 15 residues. Germline loops: CDR1 MDHEN, CDR2 SYDVKM. CDR3 protein: CASRGLTGGLNEQFF. The CDR3 DNA reads as TGTGCCAGCAGGGGTTTAACGGGGGGCCTCAATGAGCAGTTCTTC.

This clonotype was counted only a few times. V usage is TRBV12-3 or TRBV12-4 and J usage is TRBJ1-1; D unclear. V lost 7 bases to trimming and J lost 1 base, with 10 bases between them. The CDR3 has 13 amino acids. As DNA, the CDR3 is TGTGCCAGCAAAGGCTTTCAGAACACTGAAGCTTTCTTT. Amino acids: CASKGFQNTEAFF.